The present T cell receptor beta chain was sequenced within a study of T cells after yellow fever vaccination. TCRdb independently ran MiXCR on the 5' RACE reads; one entry per CDR3 protein. The repertoire includes hundreds of thousands of distinct CDR3 sequences, less than 20% of them detected once, and 15% to 20% sits in the top ten. The CDR3 is 17 residues long. V shed 4 bases and J shed 2 bases, with 20 bases lying between them. Germline assignment: CDR1 SGHAT and CDR2 FQNNGV. This specimen consisted of PBMCs, obtained 5 to 6 days after the first yellow fever vaccination. J is TRBJ2-5 and V is TRBV11-2, with D tentatively TRBD1 (6 bases). This sequence originates from a man between 18 and 29 years old who received the YFV17D yellow fever vaccine. The CDR3 DNA sequence: TGTGCCAGCAGCTCCAGTCGACACGGGACAAGACAAGAGACCCAGTACTTC. Residues: CASSSSRHGTRQETQYF.